The subject of this entry is one T cell receptor (beta chain). TCRdb called the RT-PCR reads again in MiXCR, with one record for every CDR3 protein. The sample has about 700,000 distinct CDR3 sequences; over 12% are singletons. The CDR3 extends over 14 amino acids. Looked up from germline, CDR1 is SGHRS and CDR2 is YFSETQ. Trimming cost V 7 bases and J 2 bases; bases outside gene matches: 6. This sequence originates from a female donor in good health, serving as a healthy control. The sequenced sample consisted of memory CD4+ T cells from blood. V and J are TRBV5-1 and TRBJ2-1, with 7 bases identical to TRBD2. The chain's CDR3 is CASEAGATYNEQFF. The CDR3 bases are TGCGCCAGCGAGGCGGGAGCCACCTACAATGAGCAGTTCTTC.